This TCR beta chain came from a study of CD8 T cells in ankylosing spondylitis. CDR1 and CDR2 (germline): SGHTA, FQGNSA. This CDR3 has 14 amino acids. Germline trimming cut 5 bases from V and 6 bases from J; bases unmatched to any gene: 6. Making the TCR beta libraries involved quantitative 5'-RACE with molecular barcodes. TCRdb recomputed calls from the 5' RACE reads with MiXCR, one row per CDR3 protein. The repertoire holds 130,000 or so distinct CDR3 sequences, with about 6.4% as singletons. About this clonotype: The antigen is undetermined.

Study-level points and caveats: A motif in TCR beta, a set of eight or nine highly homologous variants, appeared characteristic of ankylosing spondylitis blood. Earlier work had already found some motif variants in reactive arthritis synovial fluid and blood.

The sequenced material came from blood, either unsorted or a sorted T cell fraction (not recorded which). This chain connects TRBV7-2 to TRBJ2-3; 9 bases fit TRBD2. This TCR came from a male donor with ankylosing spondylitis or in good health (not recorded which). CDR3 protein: CASSGREGQDTQYF. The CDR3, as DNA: TGTGCCAGCAGCGGGCGGGAGGGCCAGGATACGCAGTATTTT.